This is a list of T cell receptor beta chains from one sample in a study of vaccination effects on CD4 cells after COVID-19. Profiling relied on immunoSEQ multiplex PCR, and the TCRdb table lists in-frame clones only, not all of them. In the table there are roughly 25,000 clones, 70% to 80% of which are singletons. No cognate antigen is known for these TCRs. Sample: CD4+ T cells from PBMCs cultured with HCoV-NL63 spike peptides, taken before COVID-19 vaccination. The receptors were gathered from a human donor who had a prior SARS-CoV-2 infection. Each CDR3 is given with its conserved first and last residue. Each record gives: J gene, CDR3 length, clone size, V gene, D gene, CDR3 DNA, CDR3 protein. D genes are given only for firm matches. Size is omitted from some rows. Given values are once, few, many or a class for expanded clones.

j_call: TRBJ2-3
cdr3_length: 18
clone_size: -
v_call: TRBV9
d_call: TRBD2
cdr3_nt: TGTGCCAGCAGCGTAGCTGGAACTAGCGGGGGGGCCGTAGATACGCAGTATTTT
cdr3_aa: CASSVAGTSGGAVDTQYF

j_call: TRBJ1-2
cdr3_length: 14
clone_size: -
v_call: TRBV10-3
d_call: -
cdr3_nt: TGTGCCATCAGCGGACTTACAGGGAAAGGGGGCTACACCTTC
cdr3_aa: CAISGLTGKGGYTF

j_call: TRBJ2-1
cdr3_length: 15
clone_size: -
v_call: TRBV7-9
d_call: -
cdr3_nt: TGTGCCAGCAGCTTAATTTTGGCAGCGAACAATGAGCAGTTCTTC
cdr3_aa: CASSLILAANNEQFF

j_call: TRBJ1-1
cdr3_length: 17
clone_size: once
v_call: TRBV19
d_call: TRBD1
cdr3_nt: TGTGCCAGTAGTATATTGCCGGGACAGGGGGCAGGCGCTGAAGCTTTCTTT
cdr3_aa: CASSILPGQGAGAEAFF

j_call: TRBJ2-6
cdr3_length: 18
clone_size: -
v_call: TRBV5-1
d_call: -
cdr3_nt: TGCGCCAGCAGCTCGGCCCGGGCCCGTGACTTGGGGGCCAACGTCCTGACTTTC
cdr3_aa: CASSSARARDLGANVLTF

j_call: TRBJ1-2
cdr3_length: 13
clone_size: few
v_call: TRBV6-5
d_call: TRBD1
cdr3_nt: TGTGCCAGCAAACCGACAGGGTCCTATGGCTACACCTTC
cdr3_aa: CASKPTGSYGYTF

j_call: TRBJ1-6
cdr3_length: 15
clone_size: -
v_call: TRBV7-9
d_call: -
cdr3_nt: TGTGCCAGCAGCTCGTGGGACACCAATAATTCACCCCTCCACTTT
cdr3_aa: CASSSWDTNNSPLHF

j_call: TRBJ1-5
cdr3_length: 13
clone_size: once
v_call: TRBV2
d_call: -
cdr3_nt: TGTGCCAGCAATCAACAAAGCAATCAGCCCCAGCATTTT
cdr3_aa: CASNQQSNQPQHF

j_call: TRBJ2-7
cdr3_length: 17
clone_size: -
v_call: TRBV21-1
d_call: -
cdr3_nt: TGTGCCAGCATGCCTCTCACCCCCGGACAGGGGCTGTACGAGCAGTACTTC
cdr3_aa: CASMPLTPGQGLYEQYF

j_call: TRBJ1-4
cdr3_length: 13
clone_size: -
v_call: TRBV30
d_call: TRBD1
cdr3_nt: TGTGCCTGGAGTGACAGGGGGCGTGAAAAACTGTTTTTT
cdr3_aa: CAWSDRGREKLFF

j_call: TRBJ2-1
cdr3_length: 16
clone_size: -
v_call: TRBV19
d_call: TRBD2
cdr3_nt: TGTGCCAGTAGTATTCCTCGTGCGGGAGTGGGCAATGAGCAGTTCTTC
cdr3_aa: CASSIPRAGVGNEQFF

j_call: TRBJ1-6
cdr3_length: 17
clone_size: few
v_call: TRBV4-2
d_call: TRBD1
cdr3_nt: TGTGCCAGCAGCCAAGGACGACAGGGGGGTTATAATTCACCCCTCCACTTT
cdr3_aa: CASSQGRQGGYNSPLHF

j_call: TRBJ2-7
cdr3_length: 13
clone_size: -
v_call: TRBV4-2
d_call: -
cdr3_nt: TGTGCCAGCAGCAGGGTTAGTTCCTACGAGCAGTACTTC
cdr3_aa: CASSRVSSYEQYF

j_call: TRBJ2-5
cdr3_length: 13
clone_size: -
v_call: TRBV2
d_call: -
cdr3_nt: TGTGCCTCGGGTGGGGGCTTAGGAGAGACCCAGTACTTC
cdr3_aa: CASGGGLGETQYF

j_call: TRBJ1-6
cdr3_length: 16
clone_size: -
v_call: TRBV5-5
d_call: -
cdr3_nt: TGTGCCAGCAGCTTGGATAAGGGACGATATAATTCACCCCTCCACTTT
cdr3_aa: CASSLDKGRYNSPLHF

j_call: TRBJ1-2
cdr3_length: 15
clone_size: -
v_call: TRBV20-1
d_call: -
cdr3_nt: TGCAGTGCTAGTGAGCAGGCACTTTCCGGCTATGGCTACACCTTC
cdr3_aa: CSASEQALSGYGYTF

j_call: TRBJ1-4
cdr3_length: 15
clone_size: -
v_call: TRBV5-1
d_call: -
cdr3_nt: TGCGCCAGCAGCTTGGTGACCGCGAATAATGAAAAACTGTTTTTT
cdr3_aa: CASSLVTANNEKLFF

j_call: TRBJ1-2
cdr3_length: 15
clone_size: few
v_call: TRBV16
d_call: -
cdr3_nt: TGTGCCAGCAGCCAATTCAGGGACGGTGCGCGCGGCTACACCTTC
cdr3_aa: CASSQFRDGARGYTF

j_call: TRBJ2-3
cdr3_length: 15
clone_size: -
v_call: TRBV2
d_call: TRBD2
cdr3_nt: TGTGCCAGCAGAAAGGCTAGCGGGGGGTCTTATACGCAGTATTTT
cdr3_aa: CASRKASGGSYTQYF

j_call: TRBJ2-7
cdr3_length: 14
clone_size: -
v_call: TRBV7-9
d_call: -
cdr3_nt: TGTGCCAGCAGCTTAACGACGAGGGGAGGCGAGCAGTACTTC
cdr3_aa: CASSLTTRGGEQYF

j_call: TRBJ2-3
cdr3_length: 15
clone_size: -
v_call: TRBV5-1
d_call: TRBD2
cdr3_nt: TGCGCCAGCACCAACTTACTAGCGGGTGGGGATACGCAGTATTTT
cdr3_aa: CASTNLLAGGDTQYF

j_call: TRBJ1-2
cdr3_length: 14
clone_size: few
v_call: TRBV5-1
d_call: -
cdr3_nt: TGCGCCAGCAGCGTCAGGGGACGTCACTATGGCTACACCTTC
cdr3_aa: CASSVRGRHYGYTF

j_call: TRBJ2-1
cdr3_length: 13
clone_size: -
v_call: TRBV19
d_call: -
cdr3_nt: TGTGCCAGTAGTTCAGGACGATACAATGAGCAGTTCTTC
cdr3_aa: CASSSGRYNEQFF

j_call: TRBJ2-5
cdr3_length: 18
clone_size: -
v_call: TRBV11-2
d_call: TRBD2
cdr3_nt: TGTGCCAGCAGCTTAGGGAGGGCAGGTCGTAGCGGGAGAGAGACCCAGTACTTC
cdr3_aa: CASSLGRAGRSGRETQYF

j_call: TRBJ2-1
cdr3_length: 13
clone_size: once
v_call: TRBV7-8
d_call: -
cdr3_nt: TGTGCCAGCAGCTTCGAATATTTCGGTGAGCAGTTCTTC
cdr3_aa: CASSFEYFGEQFF

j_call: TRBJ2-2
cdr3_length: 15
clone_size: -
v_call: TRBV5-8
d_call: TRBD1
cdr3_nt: TGTGCCAGCAGCTACAGGGGGCCGAGGGACAGGGAGCTGTTTTTT
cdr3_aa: CASSYRGPRDRELFF

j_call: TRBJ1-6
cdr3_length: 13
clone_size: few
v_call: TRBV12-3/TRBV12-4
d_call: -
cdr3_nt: TGTGCCAGCAGTTTAGGGTCGGGTTCACCCCTCCACTTT
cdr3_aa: CASSLGSGSPLHF

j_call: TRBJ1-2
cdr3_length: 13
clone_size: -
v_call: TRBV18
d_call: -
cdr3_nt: TGTGCCAGCTCAGAAACAGGGAGATATGGCTACACCTTC
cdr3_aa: CASSETGRYGYTF

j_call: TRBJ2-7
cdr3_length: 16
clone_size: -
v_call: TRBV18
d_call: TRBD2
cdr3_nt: TGTGCCAGCTCACCAGGTCTCAGCGGGGGTAACTACGAGCAGTACTTC
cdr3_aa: CASSPGLSGGNYEQYF

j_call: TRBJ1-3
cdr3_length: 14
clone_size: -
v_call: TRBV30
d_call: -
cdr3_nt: TGTGCCTGGAGTCTTGAGCGCTCTGGAAACACCATATATTTT
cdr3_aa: CAWSLERSGNTIYF

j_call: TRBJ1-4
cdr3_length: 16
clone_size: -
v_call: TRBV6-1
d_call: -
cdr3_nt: TGTGCCAGCAGTGCCCCTTCTGTTGCAACTAATGAAAAACTGTTTTTT
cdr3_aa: CASSAPSVATNEKLFF

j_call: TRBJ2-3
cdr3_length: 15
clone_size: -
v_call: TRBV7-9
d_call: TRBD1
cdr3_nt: TGTGCCAGCAGCTTAGCTCGGGACAGGGGATATACGCAGTATTTT
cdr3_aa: CASSLARDRGYTQYF

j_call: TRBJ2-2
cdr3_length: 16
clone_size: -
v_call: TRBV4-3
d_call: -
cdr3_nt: TGCGCCAGCAGCCAAGAGTACTTCGTAGGGACCGGGGAGCTGTTTTTT
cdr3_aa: CASSQEYFVGTGELFF

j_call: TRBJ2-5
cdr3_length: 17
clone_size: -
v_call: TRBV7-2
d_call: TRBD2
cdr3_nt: TGTGCCAGCAGCCAGGACGGACTAGCGGGGGGCCAAGAGACCCAGTACTTC
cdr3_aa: CASSQDGLAGGQETQYF

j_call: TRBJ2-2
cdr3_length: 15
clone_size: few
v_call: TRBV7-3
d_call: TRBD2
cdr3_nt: TGTGCCAGCAGCACATCCGGGACTAGCACCGGGGAGCTGTTTTTT
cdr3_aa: CASSTSGTSTGELFF

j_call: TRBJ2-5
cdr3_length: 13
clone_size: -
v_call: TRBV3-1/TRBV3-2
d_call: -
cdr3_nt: TGTGCCAGCAGTCACAGGACCCAAGAGACCCAGTACTTC
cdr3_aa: CASSHRTQETQYF

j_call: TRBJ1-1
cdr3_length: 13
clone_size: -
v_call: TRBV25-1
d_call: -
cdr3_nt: TGTGCCAGCAGTGAAGCGGGGGGGTCCAGAGCTTTCTTT
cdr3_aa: CASSEAGGSRAFF

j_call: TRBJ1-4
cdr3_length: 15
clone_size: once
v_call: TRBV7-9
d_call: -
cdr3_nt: TGTGCCAGCAGCTTGGTACAGGGAACTAATGAAAAACTGTTTTTT
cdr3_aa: CASSLVQGTNEKLFF

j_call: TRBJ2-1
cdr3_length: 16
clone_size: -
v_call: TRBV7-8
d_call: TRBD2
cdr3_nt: TGTGCCAGCAGCTCTAAACTAGCGGGGGCCACAGGTGAGCAGTTCTTC
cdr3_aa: CASSSKLAGATGEQFF

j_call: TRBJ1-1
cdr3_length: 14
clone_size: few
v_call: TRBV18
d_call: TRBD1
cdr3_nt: TGTGCCAGCTCACGGGACAGATTCAACACTGAAGCTTTCTTT
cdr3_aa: CASSRDRFNTEAFF

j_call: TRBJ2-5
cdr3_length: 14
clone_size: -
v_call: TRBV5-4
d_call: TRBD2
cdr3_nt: TGTGCCAGCAGCTTGGGAGCGGGGGTTGAGACCCAGTACTTC
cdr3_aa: CASSLGAGVETQYF

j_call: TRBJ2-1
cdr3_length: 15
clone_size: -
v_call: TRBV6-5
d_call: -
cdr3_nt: TGTGCCAGCAGTTACGTTTCGGGACAATACAATGAGCAGTTCTTC
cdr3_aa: CASSYVSGQYNEQFF

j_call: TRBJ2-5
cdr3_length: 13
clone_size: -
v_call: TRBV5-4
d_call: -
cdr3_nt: TGTGCCAGCAGCCTCCAGGGGGGAGAGACCCAGTACTTC
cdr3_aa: CASSLQGGETQYF

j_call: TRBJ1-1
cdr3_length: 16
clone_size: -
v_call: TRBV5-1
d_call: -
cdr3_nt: TGCGCCAGCAGCCTCACCCAGGGACACTCGAACACTGAAGCTTTCTTT
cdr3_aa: CASSLTQGHSNTEAFF

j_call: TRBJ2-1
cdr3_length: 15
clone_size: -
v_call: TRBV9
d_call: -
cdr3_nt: TGTGCCAGCAGCGCGGAGCGTAACTCCTACAATGAGCAGTTCTTC
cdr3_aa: CASSAERNSYNEQFF

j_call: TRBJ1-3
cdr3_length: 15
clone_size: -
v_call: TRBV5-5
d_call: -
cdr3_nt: TGTGCCAGCAGCTCGCAGGGAACTACTGGAAACACCATATATTTT
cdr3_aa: CASSSQGTTGNTIYF

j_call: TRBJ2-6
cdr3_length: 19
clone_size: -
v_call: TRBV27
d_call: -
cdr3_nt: TGTGCCCCACAGCAGGCCTACCCCCCGCGGAGCTCTGGGGCCAACGTCCTGACTTTC
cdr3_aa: CAPQQAYPPRSSGANVLTF

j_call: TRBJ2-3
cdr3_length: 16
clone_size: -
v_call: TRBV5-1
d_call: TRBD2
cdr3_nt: TGCGCCAGCAGCTTGCCGCTAGCGGCTAGCACAGATACGCAGTATTTT
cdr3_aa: CASSLPLAASTDTQYF

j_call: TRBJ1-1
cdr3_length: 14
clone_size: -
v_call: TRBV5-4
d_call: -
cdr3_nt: TGTGCCAGCAGCTTCTTTGGGGGCGGCACTGAAGCTTTCTTT
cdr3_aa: CASSFFGGGTEAFF

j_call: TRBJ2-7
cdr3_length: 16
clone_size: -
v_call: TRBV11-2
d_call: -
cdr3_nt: TGTGCCAGCAGCTTATCCTGGGCGGGGGCCTCCTACGAGCAGTACTTC
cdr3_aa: CASSLSWAGASYEQYF

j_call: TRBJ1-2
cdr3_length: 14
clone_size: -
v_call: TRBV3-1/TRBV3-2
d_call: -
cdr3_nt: TGTGCCAGCAGCCAAGATGCAGGGGACTATGGCTACACCTTC
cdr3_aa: CASSQDAGDYGYTF

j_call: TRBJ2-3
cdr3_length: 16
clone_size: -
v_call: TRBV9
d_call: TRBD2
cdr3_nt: TGTGCCAGCAGCGTAGGCGGGAGGGCCCTCGGAGATACGCAGTATTTT
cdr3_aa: CASSVGGRALGDTQYF

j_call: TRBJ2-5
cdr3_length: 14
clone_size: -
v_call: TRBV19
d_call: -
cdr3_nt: TGTGCCAGTAGTATAGGGGGGGCTCCGGAGACCCAGTACTTC
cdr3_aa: CASSIGGAPETQYF

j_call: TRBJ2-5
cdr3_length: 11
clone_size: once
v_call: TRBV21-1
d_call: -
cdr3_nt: TGTGCCAGCAGCAAACCGGAGACCCAGTACTTC
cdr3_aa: CASSKPETQYF

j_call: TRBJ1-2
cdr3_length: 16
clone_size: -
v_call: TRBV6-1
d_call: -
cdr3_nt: TGTGCCAGCAGTGGCCGGACAGACGGGATGGCGCGTGGCTACACCTTC
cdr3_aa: CASSGRTDGMARGYTF

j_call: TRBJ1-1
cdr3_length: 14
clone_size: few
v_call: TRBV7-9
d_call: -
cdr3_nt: TGTGCCAGCAGCTTCCGACATGAGGACACTGAAGCTTTCTTT
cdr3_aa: CASSFRHEDTEAFF

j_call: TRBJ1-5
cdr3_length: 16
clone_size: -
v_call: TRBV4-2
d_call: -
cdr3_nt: TGTGCCAGCAGCCAAGATTATGGCAGGGAGGGTCAGCCCCAGCATTTT
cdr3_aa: CASSQDYGREGQPQHF

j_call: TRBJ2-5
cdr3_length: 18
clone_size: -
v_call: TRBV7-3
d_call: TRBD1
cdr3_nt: TGTGCCAGCAGCTTGGGCCCGGCGGGACAGGGGGTCCTTGAGACCCAGTACTTC
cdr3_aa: CASSLGPAGQGVLETQYF